What follows is one T cell receptor beta chain and its context. Its antigen is unknown. The sample is drawn from a study of spatial heterogeneity in lung cancer. Study as a whole: In the raw reads, each unique TCR and UMI combination was present more than ten times on average. Notes on the study in general: At resection, ubiquitous expanded tumor TCRs appeared in blood more than at follow-up.

Time point meaning: sample taken at primary tumor resection. Whole RNA obtained from tumor, nontumor lung or frozen PBMC underwent sequencing without sorting. The cohort: over 70 early-stage, untreated non-small cell lung cancer patients. A unique molecular identifier was attached to every TCR cDNA molecule. From the 5' RACE reads, TCRdb called clonotypes with MiXCR, one entry per CDR3 protein. The profile shows roughly 100,000 distinct CDR3 sequences, roughly 10% of them singletons. The source of this sequence is a male donor with early-stage non-small cell lung cancer. Specimen: PBMCs, collected at surgery.

This chain's CDR3 is CASREQGMETQYF. The CDR3 DNA reads as TGTGCCAGCAGAGAACAGGGGATGGAGACCCAGTACTTC. V and J are TRBV28 and TRBJ2-5; 7 bases fit TRBD1. V trimming: 6 bases; J trimming: 5 bases; junction bases outside the gene matches: 6. Per germline, CDR1 MDHEN and CDR2 SYDVKM. CDR3 length: 13 amino acids.